The 12 T cell receptor beta chains presented below share a single source sample, sequenced in a study of Ad26.COV2.S vaccination and SARS-CoV-2 variants. Specified treatment: about 20 received Ad26.COV2.S at low or high dose, single or two shots; about five received placebo; per-sample allocation not given. The investigators took samples on day 63 after the first vaccine or placebo injection. Data came from immunoSEQ multiplex PCR; TCRdb stores just in-frame clones and leaves some out. Of 350,000 to 450,000 clones in the sample, 85% were seen once. The sample here was peripheral blood, taken in a trial of Ad26.COV2.S vaccine versus placebo. Receptors originate from a person between 18 and 65 years old who received the Ad26.COV2.S COVID-19 vaccine or a placebo.

The chain uses TRBV4-3 and TRBJ2-5; D is unresolved. CDR1 is LGHNA, CDR2 YSLEER, per germline. Between the trimmed V and J ends, which lost 0 bases and 2 bases, there was a span of 10 bases. The CDR3 loop spans 15 amino acids. The chain's CDR3 is CASSQDRSRQETQYF. The CDR3 nucleotides are TGCGCCAGCAGCCAAGATCGGTCCAGGCAAGAGACCCAGTACTTC.

A word on this clone: The same CDR3 also results from other DNA sequences found in this sample. The chain couples TRBV9 to TRBJ2-7; D is possibly TRBD2 (5 bases). CDR1 and CDR2 from the germline V gene are SGDLS and YYNGEE. Deletions cut 0 bases from V and 2 bases from J, with 12 bases between. This CDR3 is built from 15 residues. The CDR3: CASSVGSSGTYEQYF. The CDR3 DNA reads as TGTGCCAGCAGCGTAGGATCCAGCGGAACCTACGAGCAGTACTTC.

This chain links TRBV28 with TRBJ1-2; a weak D match, TRBD1 (6 bases). Germline assignment: CDR1 MDHEN and CDR2 SYDVKM. The CDR3 totals 11 residues. The V and J ends lost 6 bases and 4 bases respectively, with 6 bases between them. The CDR3 DNA reads as TGTGCCAGCAGAGGGGGCTATGGCTACACCTTC. Its protein product is CASRGGYGYTF.

The rearrangement uses TRBV7-8 and TRBJ1-2, with 7 bases aligning to TRBD1. The length of the CDR3 is 17 residues. Per the germline V gene, CDR1 is SGHVS and CDR2 is FQNEAQ. J lost 6 bases, V lost 4 bases, and 17 bases had no gene match. The CDR3 coding sequence is TGTGCCAGCAGCTCGTCAAGTCCCACAGGGGCTGGGCATGGCTACACCTTC. Its translation: CASSSSSPTGAGHGYTF. The full variable domain, its missing parts supplied by reference TRBV7-8 and TRBJ1-2, is GAGVSQSPRYKVAKRGQDVALRCDPISGHVSLFWYQQALGQGPEFLTYFQNEAQLDKSGLPSDRFFAERPEGSVSTLKIQRTQQEDSAVYLCASSSSSPTGAGHGYTFGSGTRLTVV.

This clone was counted only a few times. The V call is TRBV3-1 (or the pseudogene TRBV3-2), the J call TRBJ2-2; tentatively, D is TRBD1 or TRBD2 (5 bases each). The germline V and J ends were trimmed by 3 bases and 5 bases, with 10 bases remaining between them. The CDR3 is made up of 14 amino acids. Germline CDR1 is LGHDT and CDR2 is YNNKEL (reference sequence). CDR3 sequence: CASSQGVWTGELFF. In nucleotides, the CDR3 is TGTGCCAGCAGCCAGGGGGTTTGGACCGGGGAGCTGTTTTTT.

Turning to this clone: The junction departs from the called germline gene at one end, perhaps through a read error. V gene TRBV20-1 combines with J gene TRBJ2-1; D unresolved. This CDR3 is 11 amino acids long. The V gene's germline CDR1 is DFQATT and CDR2 SNEGSKA (reference sequence). In nucleotides, the CDR3 is TGCAGTGCTCGAGAGATGGACGAGCAGTTCTTC. It is translated as CSAREMDEQFF.

This clone was detected once. V and J are TRBV6-4 and TRBJ2-1; 8 bases are a match to TRBD2. V shed 2 bases and J 3 bases; nucleotides not matched to a gene: 3. Germline V gene sequence: CDR1 MRHNA, CDR2 SNTAGT. This CDR3 has 15 residues. The CDR3 bases are TGTGCCAGCAGTGACAGGCGGGGGGACTACAATGAGCAGTTCTTC. Its protein is CASSDRRGDYNEQFF.

The CDR3 reads CAISDRGQGGGYTF. The DNA for the CDR3 is TGTGCCATCAGCGACCGGGGACAGGGAGGAGGCTACACCTTC. The J gene is TRBJ1-2, the V gene TRBV10-3, with TRBD1 matching 9 bases. CDR3 length: 14 residues. Germline V gene data show CDR1 as ENHRY and CDR2 as SYGVKD. V was pared by 6 bases and J by 8 bases, with 10 bases of the junction left unmatched.

The chain couples TRBV6-5 to TRBJ1-5; the D gene is possibly TRBD1 (6 bases). Trimming left V 6 bases short and J 6 bases short, with 18 bases between. Per germline, CDR1 MNHEY and CDR2 SVGAGI. This CDR3 region has 15 residues. The CDR3 DNA sequence: TGTGCCAGCAGCTGGCTGGGGGGGCCCCCTCAGCCCCAGCATTTT. It yields the protein CASSWLGGPPQPQHF.

This rearrangement joins TRBV18 to TRBJ1-4; tentative D call: TRBD1 (5 bases). The CDR3 loop spans 13 amino acids. Germline-derived CDR1 and CDR2 are KGHSH and LQKENI. The V and J ends lost 1 base and 14 bases respectively, with 14 bases between them. The CDR3 loop is CASSPLDDGGLFF. The CDR3 coding sequence is TGTGCCAGCTCACCACTGGACGACGGGGGGCTGTTTTTT.

The chain combines TRBV27 with TRBJ2-7; D might be TRBD1 (5 bases). Germline V gene sequence: CDR1 MNHEY, CDR2 SMNVEV (reference sequence). Trimming took 2 bases from V and 0 from J, leaving 8 bases between them. The CDR3 spans 14 residues. The CDR3 loop reads CASSLNRNSYEQYF. The CDR3 nucleotides read TGTGCCAGCAGTTTAAACAGGAACTCCTACGAGCAGTACTTC.

V gene TRBV27 combines with J gene TRBJ2-1; 8 nucleotides align to TRBD2. The CDR3 spans 13 residues. Trimming took 2 bases from V and 8 from J; bases not matched to a gene: 2. Germline V gives CDR1 MNHEY, CDR2 SMNVEV (reference sequence). Here the CDR3 DNA reads TGTGCCAGCAGTTTAGGAGCGGGGGATGAGCAGTTCTTC. Translated: CASSLGAGDEQFF.